These 19 T cell receptor beta chains originate from one sample sequenced in a study of blood T cell repertoires in COVID-19. Only in-frame clones appear in the TCRdb table, and some are missing; sequencing was by immunoSEQ multiplex PCR. The sample lists about 300,000 clones, about nine tenths occurring once. Sequenced material: peripheral blood. These receptors originate from a woman aged 25 to 39 with COVID-19, enrolled during active disease.

The chain recombines TRBV14 with TRBJ2-1, with 9 bases lining up with TRBD2. Looked up from germline, CDR1 is SGHDN and CDR2 is FVKESK. With V trimmed by 7 bases and J by 9 bases, 10 bases remained unmatched. The CDR3 is 14 residues long. DNA of the CDR3: TGTGCCAGCAAAGTAGGGACAGCGGGAGGTGAGCAGTTCTTC. It encodes CASKVGTAGGEQFF.

The chain is built from TRBV7-9 and TRBJ1-2; D is possibly TRBD1 (5 bases). CDR3 length equals 17 residues. V was clipped by 5 bases and J by 4 bases, with 23 bases between them. Germline CDR1 and CDR2: SEHNR and FQNEAQ (reference sequence). CDR3 coding DNA: TGTGCCAGCAGCCGATCCAGGGAGGGTAGGGAATTCTATGGCTACACCTTC. Its protein product is CASSRSREGREFYGYTF.

Details on this clone: Other DNA sequences in the sample encode the same CDR3. The chain recombines TRBV5-1 with TRBJ1-6, with 10 positions matching TRBD1. The V and J ends lost 0 bases and 8 bases, in that order; junction bases with no gene match: 2. Germline V gene data show CDR1 as SGHRS and CDR2 as YFSETQ. The CDR3 contains 15 residues. The CDR3 DNA sequence: TGCGCCAGCAGCTTGGCGGGACAGGGGTATTCACCCCTCCACTTT. Translated, it gives CASSLAGQGYSPLHF.

The genes are TRBV2 and TRBJ1-2, with a tentative D call TRBD1 (5 bases). Trimming shortened V by 1 base and J by 8 bases, and 14 bases separated the two germline ends. CDR3 length equals 14 residues. Germline CDR1 reads SNHLY; CDR2 reads FYNNEI. The CDR3 loop reads CASSEVVGGLGYTF. The CDR3 DNA is TGTGCCAGCAGTGAAGTCGTGGGGGGATTGGGCTACACCTTC.

The V and J genes are TRBV6-2 or TRBV6-3 and TRBJ2-3; D unclear. The V and J ends lost 6 bases and 4 bases respectively, with 14 bases between them. The CDR3 extends over 14 amino acids. Germline V CDR1 and CDR2: MNHEY, SVGEGT. The CDR3, as DNA: TGTGCCAGCAGCGAAAGCTTGAGGCCAGATACGCAGTATTTT. This translates into CASSESLRPDTQYF.

This clone was counted only a few times. V is TRBV9 and J is TRBJ1-3; D is undetermined. Germline CDR1 and CDR2: SGDLS and YYNGEE. The CDR3 is 14 residues long. V was trimmed by 0 bases and J by 1 base, leaving 5 bases between them. The CDR3 DNA follows: TGTGCCAGCAGCGTAGCCAGTTCTGGAAACACCATATATTTT. Encoded protein: CASSVASSGNTIYF.

The chain combines TRBV13 with TRBJ1-2; weak D call: TRBD1 (6 bases). Germline CDR1 PRHDT, CDR2 FYEKMQ (reference sequence). The CDR3 has 12 residues. Trimming took off 2 bases at V and 8 bases at J, with 9 bases between the two ends. CDR3 in DNA: TGTGCCAGCAGCTTATGGGGGCAGGGCTACACCTTC. It translates to CASSLWGQGYTF.

This clone turned up a few times. The chain recombines TRBV2 with TRBJ1-2; no definite D call. Germline V gene data show CDR1 as SNHLY and CDR2 as FYNNEI. V dropped 5 bases and J dropped 4 bases, with 11 bases sitting between them. CDR3 length: 13 residues. In DNA, the CDR3 is TGTGCCAGCAGTACCGGGAGGAGCTATGGCTACACCTTC. It yields the protein CASSTGRSYGYTF.

This sequence joins TRBV6-5 and TRBJ1-1; TRBD1 is a possible D gene (6 bases). This CDR3 is 13 amino acids long. V dropped 6 bases and J dropped 4 bases, with 12 bases sitting between them. Looked up from germline, CDR1 is MNHEY and CDR2 is SVGAGI. The CDR3 spells CASSGGRITEAFF. DNA for the CDR3: TGTGCCAGCAGCGGGGGGCGGATCACTGAAGCTTTCTTT.

This clone occurred once. The gene calls are TRBV5-3 and TRBJ1-2; possibly TRBD1 for D (5 bases). TRBV5-3 is annotated as an ORF whose role is uncertain. V dropped 3 bases and J dropped 6 bases, with 15 bases sitting between them. The CDR3 consists of 14 residues. CDR3 nucleotide sequence: TGTGCCAGAAGCTCGCAGGGTAGCGGCGATGGCTACACCTTC. Residues: CARSSQGSGDGYTF.

V usage is TRBV5-1 and J usage is TRBJ1-1; TRBD1 is a possible D gene (6 bases). Trimming pared 4 bases from V and 9 bases from J, leaving 19 bases between. The CDR3 is 14 amino acids. Germline loops: CDR1 SGHRS, CDR2 YFSETQ. The CDR3 coding sequence is TGCGCCAGCAGCCGAGCGGCTGACAGGTTTCAAGCTTTCTTT. This encodes CASSRAADRFQAFF.

The chain links TRBV7-6 to TRBJ1-6; the match to TRBD1 covers 7 bases. The CDR3 length is 16 residues. Germline V gene sequence: CDR1 SGHVS, CDR2 FNYEAQ. The ends lost 5 bases at V and 14 bases at J; junction bases unmatched: 18. The CDR3 region has the DNA TGTGCCAGCAGCGCTTTCGGGACAGAACGACGAAGCACCCTCCACTTT. It is translated as CASSAFGTERRSTLHF.

The rearrangement links TRBV10-1 to TRBJ2-7, with 8 bases fitting TRBD2. The CDR3 is 16 residues long. Germline CDR1 is WNHNN and CDR2 is SYGVQD (reference sequence). The V segment lost 4 bases and the J segment 2 bases; nucleotides outside the gene matches: 10. Written as DNA, the CDR3 is TGCGCCAGCAGTGCGTTCACGGCGGGGGGCCCCTACGAGCAGTACGTC. This gives the protein CASSAFTAGGPYEQYV.

The chain combines TRBV2 with TRBJ1-4, with a possible D match to TRBD1 (6 bases). The V gene's germline CDR1 is SNHLY and CDR2 FYNNEI. Trimming pared 4 bases from V and 0 bases from J, leaving 12 bases between. The CDR3 is 16 residues long. The CDR3 reads CASSGGRGATNEKLFF. The CDR3 DNA reads TGTGCCAGCAGTGGTGGGAGGGGGGCAACTAATGAAAAACTGTTTTTT.

There are a few counts of this clone. The chain joins TRBV27 to TRBJ2-7; 8 bases map to TRBD1. This CDR3 comprises 14 residues. Germline V CDR1 and CDR2: MNHEY, SMNVEV (reference sequence). J was trimmed by 6 bases and V by 4 bases; bases with no gene match: 8. The CDR3 reads CASSSTGVGSEQYF. CDR3 sequence (DNA): TGTGCCAGCAGTTCGACAGGGGTGGGCTCCGAGCAGTACTTC.

This chain connects TRBV9 to TRBJ2-7; 8 bases line up with TRBD1. The length of the CDR3 is 15 residues. Germline V lookup: CDR1 SGDLS, CDR2 YYNGEE. V lost 7 bases and J lost 0; bases outside the gene matches: 9. CDR3 sequence: CASLGHRGISYEQYF. CDR3 coding DNA: TGTGCCAGCCTCGGGCACAGGGGGATCTCCTACGAGCAGTACTTC. Together with reference TRBV9 and TRBJ2-7, the CDR3 gives the full variable domain: DSGVTQTPKHLITATGQRVTLRCSPRSGDLSVYWYQQSLDQGLQFLIQYYNGEERAKGNILERFSAQQFPDLHSELNLSSLELGDSALYFCASLGHRGISYEQYFGPGTRLTVT.

This rearrangement joins TRBV4-1 to TRBJ2-1; TRBD2 might be the D (5 bases). With 0 bases removed from V and 8 bases from J, the gap between germline ends came to 8 bases. CDR3 length equals 13 residues. Germline V gives CDR1 MGHRA, CDR2 YSYEKL. The CDR3 DNA sequence: TGCGCCAGCAGCCAAGAAGAGGGCTATGAGCAGTTCTTC. It encodes CASSQEEGYEQFF.

Of note for this clone: Distinct nucleotide sequences in the sample also encode this CDR3. This chain uses TRBV18 with TRBJ1-6; D may be TRBD1 (6 bases). Germline V lookup: CDR1 KGHSH, CDR2 LQKENI. Trimming took off 3 bases at V and 4 bases at J, with 7 bases between the two ends. CDR3 length: 14 residues. In nucleotides, the CDR3 is TGTGCCAGCTCACCCGGACAGTATAATTCACCCCTCCACTTT. Its translation is CASSPGQYNSPLHF.

The chain uses TRBV9 and TRBJ2-5; D is possibly TRBD2 (6 bases). The CDR3 spans 15 residues. V lost 0 bases and J 5 bases, leaving 14 bases between the germline ends. Germline V gene sequence: CDR1 SGDLS, CDR2 YYNGEE. The CDR3: CASSVGRRVRETQYF. CDR3 bases: TGTGCCAGCAGCGTAGGGCGGAGGGTACGGGAGACCCAGTACTTC.